A single sample is the source of the 13 T cell receptor beta chains below, sequenced in a study of glioma-infiltrating T cells. Using RNA template, CDR3s of TCR alpha and beta were amplified with iRepertoire arm-PCR. TCRdb recomputed calls from the multiplex PCR reads with MiXCR, one row per CDR3 protein. The repertoire includes 150,000 or so distinct CDR3 sequences, about two fifths of them detected once, and roughly 20% sits in the top ten. Sequencing used glioma tissue, nonneoplastic brain tissue, or PBMCs (not recorded which). The receptor source for this set is a human donor with low-grade glioma or glioblastoma, undergoing nonglioma brain surgery, or in good health (not recorded which).

The rearrangement joins TRBV28 to TRBJ1-3; D gene uncertain. Trimming removed 4 bases at V and 8 bases at J, with 18 bases between. CDR1 is MDHEN, CDR2 SYDVKM, per germline. The length of the CDR3 is 15 residues. In DNA form, the CDR3 reads TGTGCCAGCAGTTACCCGGGGTCCCAAGTCTACACCATATATTTT. Amino acids: CASSYPGSQVYTIYF. Full variable domain (outside the CDR3, taken from reference TRBV28 and TRBJ1-3): DVKVTQSSRYLVKRTGEKVFLECVQDMDHENMFWYRQDPGLGLRLIYFSYDVKMKEKGDIPEGYSVSREKKERFSLILESASTNQTSMYLCASSYPGSQVYTIYFGEGSWLTVV.

This clonotype showed up just a few times. The V and J genes are TRBV2 and TRBJ1-5, with 7 bases aligning to TRBD1. With 4 bases clipped from V and 0 bases from J, the junction kept 6 bases outside the gene matches. Looked up from germline, CDR1 is SNHLY and CDR2 is FYNNEI. The CDR3 contains 16 residues. The CDR3 DNA sequence: TGTGCCAGCAGTGTAGGGGACAGCTATAGCAATCAGCCCCAGCATTTT. This encodes CASSVGDSYSNQPQHF.

As for this clonotype: This may stem from a read error, because a much larger clone lies one nucleotide away. The chain is built from TRBV27 and TRBJ1-5; the D is unclear. V was clipped by 6 bases and J by 2 bases, with 5 bases between them. CDR3 length: 12 amino acids. Germline loops: CDR1 MNHEY, CDR2 SMNVEV (reference sequence). CDR3 nucleotides: TGTGCCAGCAGGTTCCGCAATCAGCCCCAGCATTTT. Its translation is CASRFRNQPQHF.

Details on this clonotype: A clone one base away is much larger, so this may be a read error. The CDR3 DNA reads TGTGCCAGCACCTCTTCCGAGGCCCTAATCAATCAGCCCCGGCATTTT. Translation gives CASTSSEALINQPRHF. The gene calls are TRBV6-1 and TRBJ1-5; D is undetermined. CDR1 is MNHNS and CDR2 is SASEGT in the germline V gene. The CDR3 totals 16 residues.

J is TRBJ1-1 and V is TRBV3-1; D remains unclear. The CDR3 loop spans 13 amino acids. Germline V gene lookup returns CDR1 LGHDT and CDR2 YNNKEL (reference sequence). Trimming cost V 1 base and J 2 bases, with 5 bases left between them. CDR3 nucleotides: TGTGCCAGCAGCCAAGGGTCCAACACTGAAGCTTTCTTT. Translation: CASSQGSNTEAFF. The whole variable domain, filled in from reference TRBV3-1 and TRBJ1-1, reads DTAVSQTPKYLVTQMGNDKSIKCEQNLGHDTMYWYKQDSKKFLKIMFSYNNKELIINETVPNRFSPKSPDKAHLNLHINSLELGDSAVYFCASSQGSNTEAFFGQGTRLTVV.

The chain is built from TRBV10-3 and TRBJ2-3; D might be TRBD1 or TRBD2, each matching 5 bases. Trimming stripped 3 bases from V and 0 bases from J, with 10 bases between. The CDR3 has 15 residues. CDR1 and CDR2 from the germline V gene are ENHRY and SYGVKD. CDR3 nucleotides: TGTGCCATCAGTGAACAGGAGGCCAGCACAGATACGCAGTATTTT. Translating gives CAISEQEASTDTQYF.

This clonotype occurred a few times. This chain joins TRBV4-1 and TRBJ1-5; D unresolved. Trimming took 0 bases from V and 0 from J, leaving 6 bases between them. This CDR3 is 15 amino acids long. Germline V gives CDR1 MGHRA, CDR2 YSYEKL. Here the CDR3 reads CASSQDLSSNQPQHF. The CDR3 bases are TGCGCCAGCAGCCAAGATCTAAGTAGCAATCAGCCCCAGCATTTT.

This clonotype has at least ten counts. The V and J genes are TRBV15 and TRBJ2-1; D unclear. Germline V CDR1 and CDR2: LNHNV, YYDKDF (reference sequence). Trimming pared 1 base from V and 4 bases from J, leaving 2 bases between. CDR3 length: 12 amino acids. In DNA, the CDR3 is TGTGCCACCAGCAGAGGATACAATGAGCAGTTCTTC. Translation gives CATSRGYNEQFF. The full variable domain, in which reference TRBV15 and TRBJ2-1 provide the parts outside the CDR3, is DAMVIQNPRYQVTQFGKPVTLSCSQTLNHNVMYWYQQKSSQAPKLLFHYYDKDFNNEADTPDNFQSRRPNTSFCFLDIRSPGLGDTAMYLCATSRGYNEQFFGPGTRLTVL.

The CDR3 nucleotides are TGTGCCAGCAGTGGCAGGGCTAGCGGGAGCGAGCAGTACTTC. It yields the protein CASSGRASGSEQYF. J is TRBJ2-7 and V is TRBV28; 10 nucleotides line up with TRBD2. After removal of 5 bases from V and 6 bases from J, the junction contained 7 bases not matched to a gene. This CDR3 has 14 amino acids. The germline V gene has CDR1 MDHEN and CDR2 SYDVKM.

The chain uses TRBV5-1 and TRBJ1-2; perhaps TRBD1 as D (5 bases). The V and J ends lost 1 base and 8 bases respectively, with 12 bases between them. This CDR3 is built from 13 residues. From germline, CDR1 is SGHRS and CDR2 YFSETQ. The CDR3: CASSLRGDHGYTF. CDR3 bases: TGCGCCAGCAGCTTGAGAGGGGATCACGGCTACACCTTC.

The chain combines TRBV7-2 with TRBJ2-1; 12 bases align to TRBD2. The CDR3 covers 16 residues. The V gene end was trimmed by 5 bases and the J gene end by 8 bases; junction bases not matched to a gene: 10. CDR1 is SGHTA, CDR2 FQGNSA, per germline. CDR3 sequence: CASSVSSSGRVYEQFF. As DNA, the CDR3 is TGTGCCAGCAGCGTGTCCTCTAGCGGGAGGGTCTATGAGCAGTTCTTC.

Worth noting for this clonotype: Relative to the germline gene, one junction end is altered; a read error may explain this. The chain carries TRBV20-1 and TRBJ2-3; D is possibly TRBD2 (5 bases). CDR1 and CDR2 from the germline V gene are DFQATT and SNEGSKA (reference sequence). This CDR3 is built from 12 residues. The CDR3 DNA reads as TGCAGTACTAGAGATTGGGAAGATACGCAGTATTTT. It encodes CSTRDWEDTQYF.

The CDR3 sequence: CASSNGINYEQYF. In DNA form, the CDR3 reads TGTGCCAGTAGTAACGGGATTAACTACGAGCAGTACTTC. V is TRBV19 and J is TRBJ2-7; possibly TRBD2 for D (5 bases). Deletions cut 4 bases from V and 3 bases from J, with 10 bases between. This CDR3 comprises 13 residues. CDR1 and CDR2 (germline): LNHDA, SQIVND (reference sequence). The full variable domain, completed using reference TRBV19 and TRBJ2-7, is DGGITQSPKYLFRKEGQNVTLSCEQNLNHDAMYWYRQDPGQGLRLIYYSQIVNDFQKGDIAEGYSVSREKKESFPLTVTSAQKNPTAFYLCASSNGINYEQYFGPGTRLTVT.